The sequence of this T cell receptor (beta chain) was determined in a study of T cells in Graves' hyperthyroidism and ophthalmopathy. This CDR3 has 15 amino acids. The V gene's germline CDR1 is MNHNS and CDR2 SASEGT. Trimming took off 6 bases at V and 4 bases at J, with 18 bases between the two ends. Together with thyroid ultrasound, orbital computed tomography, serum thyroxine and TRAb, clinical symptoms were used for diagnoses. Amplification of TCR beta CDR3 regions was performed using RNA transcripts as template. With the HTBI primer set, the TCR CDR3 went through a first round of RT-PCR. TCRdb used MiXCR to reprocess the multiplex PCR reads, holding one entry per CDR3 protein. The sample lists about 400,000 distinct CDR3 sequences; around 15% were seen once.

The receptor was isolated from a woman in her sixties with Graves' ophthalmopathy. This chain connects TRBV6-1 to TRBJ2-5; D possibly corresponds to TRBD2 (6 bases). Source material: blood. CDR3 sequence reads: CASRSSGPGGETQYF. The CDR3, as DNA: TGTGCCAGCAGGTCAAGCGGGCCCGGAGGAGAGACCCAGTACTTC.